The table lists the clone carrying this T cell receptor beta chain with a few counts. Germline V gene data show CDR1 as SGHRS and CDR2 as YFSETQ. The CDR3 runs to 11 residues. Trimming took off 4 bases at V and 10 bases at J, with 12 bases between the two ends. Unique molecular identifiers were attached to individual cDNA molecules within the library. TCRdb re-analysed the RACE reads in MiXCR, keeping a single row per CDR3 protein. In the table there are about 190,000 distinct CDR3 sequences, 24% of which are singletons. The data belong to a study of human T cells and chemical hapten exposure. Background on the study: 2% DPC applied to an approximately 2 cm by approximately 2 cm arm area sensitized donors.

The time point denotes: patch test 3, about 24 weeks after DPC sensitization. Sample treatment: therapeutic diphenylcyclopropenone sensitization with weekly scalp DPC. Whole blood that had not been fractionated was the source of extracted total RNA. The TCR was taken from a middle-aged woman with alopecia areata. Some clones in this sample may be carry-over from other donors' samples. The source was whole blood, collected in connection with sensitization to the hapten diphenylcyclopropenone (DPC). V is TRBV5-1 and J is TRBJ2-7; D is tentatively TRBD1 or TRBD2 (5 bases each). The CDR3 sequence is CASSGDRDQYF. CDR3 nucleotide sequence: TGCGCCAGCAGCGGCGACCGGGACCAGTACTTC.